The clone carrying this TCR beta chain has a handful of counts. Unique molecular identifiers featured in how the TCRbeta library was prepared. TCRdb ran MiXCR on the PCR reads and lists one entry per CDR3 protein. In the table there are around 480,000 distinct CDR3 sequences, about 30% of which are singletons. This sample stems from a study of T-cell reconstitution after alpha-beta-depleted transplantation in children. CDR1 MNHNS and CDR2 SASEGT come from the germline V gene. The CDR3 runs to 14 residues. Germline trimming cut 6 bases from V and 3 bases from J; bases unmatched to any gene: 5. The sequencing here drew on PBMCs from the stem cell graft donor, taken from the stem cell graft. This receptor was identified in a human donor who donated a stem cell graft to a child with aplastic anemia. The gene calls are TRBV6-1 and TRBJ2-7; 10 bases match TRBD1. CDR3 sequence: CASRSGQGFYEQYF. CDR3 in DNA: TGTGCCAGCAGGTCGGGACAGGGGTTCTACGAGCAGTACTTC.